This entry lists 13 T cell receptor beta chains sequenced from one sample in a study of T cell changes during pregnancy in multiple sclerosis. Clones were read by immunoSEQ multiplex PCR, and TCRdb kept only the in-frame ones, dropping some. The sample lists around 96,000 clones, 94% occurring once. Sequencing was performed on peripheral blood, taken in the third trimester of pregnancy. These receptors all stem from a female donor with multiple sclerosis, enrolled in a pregnancy study.

The rearrangement joins TRBV10-3 to TRBJ2-7; D possibly corresponds to TRBD2 (6 bases). This CDR3 is built from 15 residues. Germline-derived CDR1 and CDR2 are ENHRY and SYGVKD. Trimming removed 0 bases from V and 9 bases from J, with 18 bases in between. The CDR3 DNA reads TGTGCCATCAGTGAGTCAGGAGGGTGGGTCAGCGGGCAGTACTTC. Translating it yields CAISESGGWVSGQYF.

J is TRBJ2-7 and V is TRBV29-1; a weak D match, TRBD2 (6 bases). Trimming took off 0 bases at V and 2 bases at J, with 17 bases between the two ends. Germline loops: CDR1 SQVTM, CDR2 ANQGSEA. The CDR3 has 16 residues. This chain's CDR3 is CSVEDIPTGGTYEQYF. The DNA for the CDR3 is TGCAGCGTTGAAGATATCCCCACCGGCGGGACCTACGAGCAGTACTTC.

The rearrangement uses TRBV4-3 and TRBJ2-7, with TRBD2 matching 10 bases. CDR1 and CDR2 from the germline V gene are LGHNA and YSLEER. V dropped 1 base and J dropped 4; count of bases not matched to a gene: 4. This CDR3 comprises 15 residues. CDR3 nucleotides: TGCGCCAGCAGCCAAGGACTAGCGGGCCTGTACGAGCAGTACTTC. Translation: CASSQGLAGLYEQYF.

The chain links TRBV27 to TRBJ2-7; no firm D call. Trimming took 4 bases from V and 2 from J, leaving 15 bases between them. Germline CDR1 MNHEY, CDR2 SMNVEV (reference sequence). The CDR3 is 15 residues long. The CDR3 bases are TGTGCCAGCAGTTCTGCCCTGCTGTCTACCTACGAGCAGTACTTC. It encodes CASSSALLSTYEQYF.

This chain joins TRBV28 and TRBJ1-2, with D possibly TRBD1 on 5 matching bases. The ends were cut back, 2 bases at V and 0 bases at J, with 16 bases in the middle. Germline V gene lookup returns CDR1 MDHEN and CDR2 SYDVKM. The CDR3 spans 17 residues. CDR3 DNA: TGTGCCAGCAGTTTAGTAAGGGCAGGGCCTACTAACTATGGCTACACCTTC. It encodes CASSLVRAGPTNYGYTF.

The chain links TRBV4-1 to TRBJ2-5; 8 bases are a match to TRBD1. Per germline, CDR1 MGHRA and CDR2 YSYEKL. V dropped 1 base and J dropped 1; count of bases not matched to a gene: 11. The CDR3 consists of 18 residues. CDR3 sequence (DNA): TGCGCCAGCAGCCAAGCTTCATCGCAGACAGGGGCCCAAGAGACCCAGTACTTC. Translation: CASSQASSQTGAQETQYF.

The J gene is TRBJ2-7, the V gene TRBV2; the D gene is possibly TRBD1 (6 bases). The germline V gene encodes CDR1 SNHLY and CDR2 FYNNEI. The V and J ends lost 8 bases and 3 bases respectively, with 14 bases between them. The CDR3 totals 13 residues. CDR3 region: CASGRTVGYEQYF. The CDR3 nucleotides are TGTGCCAGCGGTCGGACAGTTGGCTACGAGCAGTACTTC.

This chain joins TRBV19 and TRBJ1-2; D is perhaps TRBD1 (5 bases). This CDR3 contains 12 residues. Trimming left V 0 bases short and J 8 bases short, with 7 bases between. The V gene's germline CDR1 is LNHDA and CDR2 SQIVND (reference sequence). CDR3 residues: CASSIDRGGYTF. The CDR3 region has the DNA TGTGCCAGTAGTATAGATCGGGGGGGCTACACCTTC.

The chain has TRBV7-9 and TRBJ1-2; 10 nucleotides line up with TRBD1. V gave up 2 bases and J gave up 4 bases; unmatched junction bases: 10. CDR1 and CDR2 from the germline V gene are SEHNR and FQNEAQ (reference sequence). The CDR3 consists of 17 residues. CDR3 DNA sequence: TGTGCCAGCAGCTTAATAGCGGGACAGGGGTCGTCCTATGGCTACACCTTC. Its protein product is CASSLIAGQGSSYGYTF. The full variable domain, rest sourced from reference TRBV7-9 and TRBJ1-2, is DTGVSQNPRHKITKRGQNVTFRCDPISEHNRLYWYRQTLGQGPEFLTYFQNEAQLEKSRLLSDRFSAERPKGSFSTLEIQRTEQGDSAMYLCASSLIAGQGSSYGYTFGSGTRLTVV.

This clone came up a few times. The genes are TRBV30 and TRBJ1-4; D is undetermined. This CDR3 has 12 residues. Per the germline V gene, CDR1 is GTSNPN and CDR2 is SVGIG (reference sequence). V was pared by 0 bases and J by 10 bases, with 9 bases between. DNA for the CDR3: TGTGCCTGGAGTGTGTCCCAGGCAAAACTGTTTTTT. Its protein product is CAWSVSQAKLFF.

The chain uses TRBV5-1 and TRBJ2-1, with D perhaps matching TRBD2 (5 bases). Trimming left V 0 bases short and J 8 bases short, with 15 bases between. In germline, CDR1 is SGHRS, CDR2 YFSETQ. The CDR3 spans 15 residues. As DNA, the CDR3 is TGCGCCAGCAGCTTGGCCATGACTACGAGCGATGAGCAGTTCTTC. Encoded protein: CASSLAMTTSDEQFF. Drawing the rest from reference TRBV5-1 and TRBJ2-1, the complete variable domain is KAGVTQTPRYLIKTRGQQVTLSCSPISGHRSVSWYQQTPGQGLQFLFEYFSETQRNKGNFPGRFSGRQFSNSRSEMNVSTLELGDSALYLCASSLAMTTSDEQFFGPGTRLTVL.

This chain connects TRBV9 to TRBJ2-1, with 8 bases lining up with TRBD2. CDR3 length: 15 amino acids. The V segment lost 3 bases and the J segment 7 bases; nucleotides outside the gene matches: 9. Per germline, CDR1 SGDLS and CDR2 YYNGEE. This chain's CDR3 is CASSGRTSRENEQFF. CDR3 coding DNA: TGTGCCAGCAGCGGCCGGACTAGCCGTGAGAATGAGCAGTTCTTC.

The chain carries TRBV11-2 and TRBJ1-3; D gene ambiguous. The CDR3 spans 16 residues. V was clipped by 0 bases and J by 0 bases, with 9 bases between them. CDR1 and CDR2 from the germline V gene are SGHAT and FQNNGV. The CDR3 nucleotides are TGTGCCAGCAGCTTAGACAGACAACTCTCTGGAAACACCATATATTTT. Amino acids: CASSLDRQLSGNTIYF.